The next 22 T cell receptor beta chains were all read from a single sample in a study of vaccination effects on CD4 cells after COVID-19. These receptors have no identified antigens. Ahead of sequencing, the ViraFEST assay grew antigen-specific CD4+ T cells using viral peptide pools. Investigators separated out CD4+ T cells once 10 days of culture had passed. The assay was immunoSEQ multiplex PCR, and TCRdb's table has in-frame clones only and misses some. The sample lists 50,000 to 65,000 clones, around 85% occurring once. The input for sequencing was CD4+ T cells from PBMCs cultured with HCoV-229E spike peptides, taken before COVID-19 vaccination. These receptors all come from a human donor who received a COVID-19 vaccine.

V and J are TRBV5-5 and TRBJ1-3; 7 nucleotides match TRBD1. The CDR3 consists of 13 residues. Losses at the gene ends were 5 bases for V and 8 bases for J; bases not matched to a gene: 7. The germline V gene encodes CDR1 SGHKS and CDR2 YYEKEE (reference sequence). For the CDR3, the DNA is TGTGCCAGCAGTACAGGGGCAGGTCACACCATATATTTT. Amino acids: CASSTGAGHTIYF.

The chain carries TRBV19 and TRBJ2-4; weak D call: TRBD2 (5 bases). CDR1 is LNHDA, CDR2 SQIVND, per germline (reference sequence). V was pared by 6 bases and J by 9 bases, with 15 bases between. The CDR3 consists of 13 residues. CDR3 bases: TGTGCCAGTAGAACTCGGACTGATGGCATTCAGTACTTC. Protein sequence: CASRTRTDGIQYF.

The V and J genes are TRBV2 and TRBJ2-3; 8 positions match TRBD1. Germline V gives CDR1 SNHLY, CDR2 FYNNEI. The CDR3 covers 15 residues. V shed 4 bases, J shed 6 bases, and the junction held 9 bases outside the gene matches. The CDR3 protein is CASSAVGTGADTQYF. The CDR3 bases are TGTGCCAGCAGTGCCGTTGGGACAGGAGCTGATACGCAGTATTTT. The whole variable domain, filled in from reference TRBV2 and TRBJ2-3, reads EPEVTQTPSHQVTQMGQEVILRCVPISNHLYFYWYRQILGQKVEFLVSFYNNEISEKSEIFDDQFSVERPDGSNFTLKIRSTKLEDSAMYFCASSAVGTGADTQYFGPGTRLTVL.

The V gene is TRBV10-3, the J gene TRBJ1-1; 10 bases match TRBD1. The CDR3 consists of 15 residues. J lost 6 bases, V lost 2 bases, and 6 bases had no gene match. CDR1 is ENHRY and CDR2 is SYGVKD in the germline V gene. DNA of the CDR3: TGTGCCATCAGTGAGACCGGGACAGGGGCTCCTGAAGCTTTCTTT. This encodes CAISETGTGAPEAFF.

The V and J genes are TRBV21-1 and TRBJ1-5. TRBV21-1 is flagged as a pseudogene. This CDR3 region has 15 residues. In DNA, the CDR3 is TGTGCCAGCAGCACCGGCGGAATCGGCAATCAGCCCCAGCATTTT. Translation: CASSTGGIGNQPQHF.

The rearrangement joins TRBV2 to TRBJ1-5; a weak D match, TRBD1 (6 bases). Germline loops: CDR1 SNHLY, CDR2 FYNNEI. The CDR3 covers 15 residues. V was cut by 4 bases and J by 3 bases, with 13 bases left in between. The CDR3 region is CASSAQGQVNQPQHF. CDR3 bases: TGTGCCAGCAGTGCTCAGGGACAAGTCAATCAGCCCCAGCATTTT.

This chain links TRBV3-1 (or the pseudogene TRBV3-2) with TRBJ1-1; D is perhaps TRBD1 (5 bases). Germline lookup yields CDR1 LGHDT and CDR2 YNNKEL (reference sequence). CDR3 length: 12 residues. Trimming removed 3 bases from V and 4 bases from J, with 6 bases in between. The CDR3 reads CASSHGGTEAFF. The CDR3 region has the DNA TGTGCCAGCAGCCACGGGGGCACTGAAGCTTTCTTT.

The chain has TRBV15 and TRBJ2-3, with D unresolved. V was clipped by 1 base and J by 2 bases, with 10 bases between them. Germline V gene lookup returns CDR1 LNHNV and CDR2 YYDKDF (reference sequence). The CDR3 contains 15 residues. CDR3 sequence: CATSRGGFLTDTQYF. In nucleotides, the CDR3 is TGTGCCACCAGCAGAGGAGGATTTCTCACAGATACGCAGTATTTT.

This CDR3 is CAWSPQGREPQHF. CDR3 sequence (DNA): TGTGCCTGGAGTCCCCAGGGGAGGGAGCCCCAGCATTTT. The chain uses TRBV30 and TRBJ1-5; D may be TRBD1 (6 bases). Germline values: CDR1 GTSNPN, CDR2 SVGIG (reference sequence). The V gene lost 2 bases and the J gene lost 8 bases, with 13 bases spanning the gap. The CDR3 length is 13 residues.

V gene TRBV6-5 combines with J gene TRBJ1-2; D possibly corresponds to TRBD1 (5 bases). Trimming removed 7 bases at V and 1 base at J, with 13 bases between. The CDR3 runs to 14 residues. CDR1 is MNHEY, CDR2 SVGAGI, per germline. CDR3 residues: CASTGPNLNYGYTF. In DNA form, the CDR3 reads TGTGCCAGCACGGGGCCAAATCTTAACTATGGCTACACCTTC.

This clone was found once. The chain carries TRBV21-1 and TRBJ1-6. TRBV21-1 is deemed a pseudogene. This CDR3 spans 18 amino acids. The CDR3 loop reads CASSKGGKEFSYNSPLHF. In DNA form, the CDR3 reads TGTGCCAGCAGCAAAGGAGGAAAGGAGTTCTCCTATAATTCACCCCTCCACTTT.

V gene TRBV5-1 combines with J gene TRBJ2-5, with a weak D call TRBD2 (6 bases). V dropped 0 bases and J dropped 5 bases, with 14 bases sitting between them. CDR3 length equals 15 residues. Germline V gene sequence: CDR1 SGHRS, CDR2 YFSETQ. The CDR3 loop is CASSLAAGPGETQYF. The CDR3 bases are TGCGCCAGCAGCTTGGCGGCGGGGCCGGGCGAGACCCAGTACTTC.

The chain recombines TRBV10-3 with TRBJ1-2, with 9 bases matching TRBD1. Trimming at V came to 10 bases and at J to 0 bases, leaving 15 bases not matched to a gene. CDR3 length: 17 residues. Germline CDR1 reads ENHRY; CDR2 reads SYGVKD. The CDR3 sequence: CATYPGQGMGANYGYTF. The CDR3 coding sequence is TGTGCCACCTACCCGGGACAGGGAATGGGAGCTAACTATGGCTACACCTTC.

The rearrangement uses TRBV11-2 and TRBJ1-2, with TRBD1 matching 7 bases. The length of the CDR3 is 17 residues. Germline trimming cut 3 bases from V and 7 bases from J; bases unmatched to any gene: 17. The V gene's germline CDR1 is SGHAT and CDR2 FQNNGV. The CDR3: CASSLVGEIDRVVGYTF. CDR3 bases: TGTGCCAGCAGCTTGGTCGGGGAAATCGACAGGGTTGTTGGCTACACCTTC.

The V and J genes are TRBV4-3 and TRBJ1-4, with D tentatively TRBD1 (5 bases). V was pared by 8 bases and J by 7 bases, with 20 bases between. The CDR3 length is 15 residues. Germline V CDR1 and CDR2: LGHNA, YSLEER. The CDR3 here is CASANWGGVSEKLFF. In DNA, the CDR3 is TGCGCCAGCGCGAATTGGGGGGGGGTATCTGAAAAACTGTTTTTT.

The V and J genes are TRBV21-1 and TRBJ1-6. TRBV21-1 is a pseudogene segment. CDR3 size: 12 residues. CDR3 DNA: TGTGCCAGCAGCACCCAACGAGCACCCCTCCACTTT. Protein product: CASSTQRAPLHF.

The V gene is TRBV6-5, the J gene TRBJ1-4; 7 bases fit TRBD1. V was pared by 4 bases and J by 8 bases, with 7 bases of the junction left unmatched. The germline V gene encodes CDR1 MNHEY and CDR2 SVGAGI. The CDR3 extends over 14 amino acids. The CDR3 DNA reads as TGTGCCAGCAGTTTTACACAGGGGCTCGAAAAACTGTTTTTT. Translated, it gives CASSFTQGLEKLFF.

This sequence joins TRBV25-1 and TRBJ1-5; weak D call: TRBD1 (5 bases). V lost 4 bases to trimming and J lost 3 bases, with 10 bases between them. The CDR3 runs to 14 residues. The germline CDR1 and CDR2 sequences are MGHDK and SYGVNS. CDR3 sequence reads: CASSASGSNQPQHF. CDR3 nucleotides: TGTGCCAGCAGTGCATCAGGGTCCAATCAGCCCCAGCATTTT. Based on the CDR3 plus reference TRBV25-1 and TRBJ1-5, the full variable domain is EADIYQTPRYLVIGTGKKITLECSQTMGHDKMYWYQQDPGMELHLIHYSYGVNSTEKGDLSSESTVSRIRTEHFPLTLESARPSHTSQYLCASSASGSNQPQHFGDGTRLSIL.

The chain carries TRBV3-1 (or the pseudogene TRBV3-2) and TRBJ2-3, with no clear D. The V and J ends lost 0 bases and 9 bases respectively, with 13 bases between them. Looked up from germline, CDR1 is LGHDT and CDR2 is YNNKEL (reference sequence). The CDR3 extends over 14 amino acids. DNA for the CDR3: TGTGCCAGCAGCCAAGACCCCGAATGGTCCACGCAGTATTTT. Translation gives CASSQDPEWSTQYF.

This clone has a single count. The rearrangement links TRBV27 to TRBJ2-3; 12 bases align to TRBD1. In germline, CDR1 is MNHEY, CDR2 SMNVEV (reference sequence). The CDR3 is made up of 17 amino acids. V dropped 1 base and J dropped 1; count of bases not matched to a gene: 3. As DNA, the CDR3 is TGTGCCAGCAGTTTATGGGACAGGGGGCCGGGCACAGATACGCAGTATTTT. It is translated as CASSLWDRGPGTDTQYF.

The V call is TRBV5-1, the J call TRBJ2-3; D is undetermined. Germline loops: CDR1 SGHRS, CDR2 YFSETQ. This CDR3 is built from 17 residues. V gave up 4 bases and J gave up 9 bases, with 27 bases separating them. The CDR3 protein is CASSRQPSSQDGTTQYF. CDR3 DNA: TGCGCCAGCAGCCGCCAACCCTCATCCCAGGACGGAACGACGCAGTATTTT.

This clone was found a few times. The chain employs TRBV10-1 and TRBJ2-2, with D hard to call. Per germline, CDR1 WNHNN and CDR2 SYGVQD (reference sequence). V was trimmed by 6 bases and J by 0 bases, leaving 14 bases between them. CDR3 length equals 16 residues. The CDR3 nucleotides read TGCGCCAGCAGCGGCCTAGGCGCGACGAACACCGGGGAGCTGTTTTTT. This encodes CASSGLGATNTGELFF.